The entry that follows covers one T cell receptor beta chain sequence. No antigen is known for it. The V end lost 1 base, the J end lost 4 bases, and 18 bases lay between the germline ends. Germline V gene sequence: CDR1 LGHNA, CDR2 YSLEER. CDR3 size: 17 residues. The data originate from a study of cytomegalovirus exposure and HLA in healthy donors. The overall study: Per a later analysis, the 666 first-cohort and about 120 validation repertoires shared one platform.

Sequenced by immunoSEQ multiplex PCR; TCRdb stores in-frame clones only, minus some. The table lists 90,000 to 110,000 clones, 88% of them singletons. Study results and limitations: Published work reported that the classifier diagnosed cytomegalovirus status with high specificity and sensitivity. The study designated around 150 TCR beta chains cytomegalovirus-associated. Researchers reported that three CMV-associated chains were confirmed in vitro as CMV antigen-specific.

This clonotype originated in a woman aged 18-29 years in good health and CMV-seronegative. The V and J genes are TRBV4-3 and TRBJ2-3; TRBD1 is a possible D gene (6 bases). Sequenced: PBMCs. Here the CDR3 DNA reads TGCGCCAGCAGCCAAGGGTACATGGCAGGGGCGGCAGATACGCAGTATTTT. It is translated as CASSQGYMAGAADTQYF.